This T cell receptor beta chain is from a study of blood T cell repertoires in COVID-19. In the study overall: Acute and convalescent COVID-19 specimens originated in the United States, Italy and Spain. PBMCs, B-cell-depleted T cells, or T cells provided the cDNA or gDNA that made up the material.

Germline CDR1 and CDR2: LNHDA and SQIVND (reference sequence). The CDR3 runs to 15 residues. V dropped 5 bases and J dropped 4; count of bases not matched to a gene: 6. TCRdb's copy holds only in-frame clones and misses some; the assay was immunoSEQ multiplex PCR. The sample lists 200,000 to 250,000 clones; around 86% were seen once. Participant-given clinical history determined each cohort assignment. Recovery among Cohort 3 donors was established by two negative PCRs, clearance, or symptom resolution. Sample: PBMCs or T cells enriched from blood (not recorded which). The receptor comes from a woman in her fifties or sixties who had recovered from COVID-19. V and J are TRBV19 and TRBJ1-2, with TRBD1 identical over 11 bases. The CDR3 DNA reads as TGTGCCAGTAGTGCGAGGACAGGGGGCGTCTATGGCTACACCTTC. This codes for CASSARTGGVYGYTF. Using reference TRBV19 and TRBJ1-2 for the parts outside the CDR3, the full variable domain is DGGITQSPKYLFRKEGQNVTLSCEQNLNHDAMYWYRQDPGQGLRLIYYSQIVNDFQKGDIAEGYSVSREKKESFPLTVTSAQKNPTAFYLCASSARTGGVYGYTFGSGTRLTVV.